This T cell receptor beta chain was recovered during a study of regulatory T cells in long-lasting Graves disease. Notes on this clonotype: Antigen unknown.

V lost 7 bases, J lost 8 bases, and 15 bases lay in between. Looked up from germline, CDR1 is SNHLY and CDR2 is FYNNEI. The CDR3 is 14 residues long. General study findings and limits: TRBV28 was favored in persistent disease, as were TRBJ1-2 and TRBJ2-5.

Time point described: persistent/refractory GD, antithyroid drugs over 5 years with positive TRAb. There was RNA extracted from PBMCs, and the TCR library was made from it. TCR beta libraries were built with iRepertoire HTBI primers and Arm-PCR of CDR3 regions. TCRdb re-analysed the multiplex PCR reads in MiXCR, keeping a single row per CDR3 protein. The table shows some 340,000 distinct CDR3 sequences, with more than 20% occurring only once. The starting material was peripheral blood mononuclear cells (PBMCs), obtained when the disease was refractory, from a patient treated with antithyroid drugs. This clonotype was obtained from a woman aged 35 to 49 with Graves disease. The J gene is TRBJ1-6, the V gene TRBV2; D possibly corresponds to TRBD1 (5 bases). The CDR3 is CASTEGQGYSPLHF. Written as DNA, the CDR3 is TGTGCCAGCACCGAAGGCCAGGGATATTCACCCCTCCACTTT. Filled out from reference TRBV2 and TRBJ1-6, the complete variable domain reads EPEVTQTPSHQVTQMGQEVILRCVPISNHLYFYWYRQILGQKVEFLVSFYNNEISEKSEIFDDQFSVERPDGSNFTLKIRSTKLEDSAMYFCASTEGQGYSPLHFGNGTRLTVT.